The rows below give T cell receptor beta chains drawn from one sample of a study of cytomegalovirus exposure and HLA in healthy donors. Repertoires were generated with immunoSEQ multiplex PCR, while TCRdb's copy carries only in-frame clones and drops some. The repertoire consists of more than 95,000 clones, with 83% occurring once and the leading ten covering about 3.5%. The sample consisted of PBMCs. These receptors came from a woman between 40 and 50 years old in good health and CMV-seropositive. Both conserved end residues are part of each CDR3. Fields, in order: CDR3 protein, CDR3 DNA, clone size, V gene, D gene, J gene. A D gene is named only where the DNA matches it firmly. Clone size is stated in some rows and not others, as once, few, many or a class when expanded.

CASSHYGDEQYF | TGTGCCAGCAGCCACTACGGGGACGAGCAGTACTTC | NA | TRBV28 | NA | TRBJ2-7
CASSLGGRAYNEQFF | TGTGCCAGCAGCTTAGGCGGGAGGGCCTACAATGAGCAGTTCTTC | NA | TRBV7-6 | TRBD2 | TRBJ2-1
CASSQTNNQPQHF | TGTGCCAGCAGCCAAACAAACAATCAGCCCCAGCATTTT | NA | TRBV25-1 | NA | TRBJ1-5
CATSRDGRLATDTQYF | TGTGCCACCAGCAGAGATGGAAGGTTAGCCACAGATACGCAGTATTTT | NA | TRBV15 | NA | TRBJ2-3
CACNRPPGSPLHF | TGTGCCTGCAACAGGCCCCCGGGTTCACCCCTCCACTTT | NA | TRBV30 | NA | TRBJ1-6
CASSVEDRRSPLHF | TGTGCCAGCAGCGTAGAGGACAGACGTTCACCCCTCCACTTT | NA | TRBV9 | NA | TRBJ1-6
CASSLFPSGAQNTGELFF | TGTGCCAGCAGCTTGTTCCCTAGCGGGGCCCAGAACACCGGGGAGCTGTTTTTT | NA | TRBV5-6 | TRBD2 | TRBJ2-2
CASSFLPPGAGGDEQYF | TGTGCCAGCAGTTTCCTTCCCCCGGGCGCGGGTGGGGACGAGCAGTACTTC | once | TRBV27 | NA | TRBJ2-7
CASSEGTSGSYEQYF | TGTGCCAGCAGCGAGGGGACTAGCGGGAGCTACGAGCAGTACTTC | NA | TRBV9 | TRBD2 | TRBJ2-7
CATSLRQDQETQYF | TGTGCCACCAGCCTTCGACAGGATCAAGAGACCCAGTACTTC | once | TRBV15 | NA | TRBJ2-5
CASSVGVAGSDEQYF | TGTGCCAGCAGCGTAGGAGTAGCGGGATCCGACGAGCAGTACTTC | NA | TRBV9 | TRBD2 | TRBJ2-7
CASSVMGGTEAFF | TGTGCCAGCAGTGTTATGGGGGGGACTGAAGCTTTCTTT | NA | TRBV25-1 | NA | TRBJ1-1
CASSFSGRFFDETQYF | TGTGCCAGCAGTTTCTCTGGCAGGTTTTTTGACGAGACCCAGTACTTC | NA | TRBV25-1 | NA | TRBJ2-5
CASSWSGLEWEQYF | TGTGCCAGCAGCTGGAGTGGGTTGGAGTGGGAGCAGTACTTC | NA | TRBV7-9 | NA | TRBJ2-5
CASTGGTIPLNTEAFF | TGTGCCAGTACAGGGGGGACGATACCCCTAAACACTGAAGCTTTCTTT | NA | TRBV19 | TRBD1 | TRBJ1-1
CAWRGDSRSTDTQYF | TGTGCCTGGAGGGGGGACTCGCGTAGCACAGATACGCAGTATTTT | NA | TRBV30 | NA | TRBJ2-3
CASSSGTSAYEQYF | TGTGCCAGCAGCTCCGGGACTAGCGCCTACGAGCAGTACTTC | few | TRBV5-5 | TRBD2 | TRBJ2-7
CASSDLNTEAFF | TGCGCCAGCAGTGACCTAAACACTGAAGCTTTCTTT | once | TRBV10-2 | NA | TRBJ1-1
CASSFTPGSNTGELFF | TGTGCCAGCAGTTTCACACCAGGTTCCAACACCGGGGAGCTGTTTTTT | NA | TRBV27 | NA | TRBJ2-2
CSVGGDGLSGYTF | TGCAGCGTGGGGGGTGATGGGCTGAGTGGCTACACCTTC | NA | TRBV29-1 | NA | TRBJ1-2
CASIQQTGVRYNEQFF | TGTGCCAGCATCCAACAGACAGGGGTAAGGTACAATGAGCAGTTCTTC | NA | TRBV7-9 | TRBD1 | TRBJ2-1
CASSPHGGTNTEAFF | TGTGCCAGCAGTCCGCATGGGGGGACCAACACTGAAGCTTTCTTT | NA | TRBV6-5 | NA | TRBJ1-1
CASSAFPGQGKDGYTF | TGTGCCAGCAGTGCGTTTCCGGGACAGGGGAAGGATGGCTACACCTTC | NA | TRBV25-1 | TRBD1 | TRBJ1-2
CASSPITSGISREQYF | TGTGCCAGCTCACCCATCACTAGCGGGATATCAAGGGAGCAGTACTTC | once | TRBV18 | TRBD2 | TRBJ2-7
CASSRRDDGYTF | TGTGCCAGCAGCCGGCGGGACGATGGCTACACCTTC | once | TRBV5-6 | NA | TRBJ1-2
CASSLRRHSNQPQHF | TGTGCCAGCAGTTTAAGGCGGCATAGCAATCAGCCCCAGCATTTT | NA | TRBV28 | NA | TRBJ1-5
CASSEVADSYEQYF | TGTGCCAGCAGTGAAGTTGCAGATTCGTACGAGCAGTACTTC | NA | TRBV6-1 | NA | TRBJ2-7
CASSREESAKNIQYF | TGTGCCAGTAGTAGGGAGGAGTCGGCCAAAAACATTCAGTACTTC | few | TRBV19 | NA | TRBJ2-4
CASSYSSSGRAEQFF | TGTGCCAGCAGTTATTCTTCTAGCGGGAGGGCTGAGCAGTTCTTC | NA | TRBV6-5 | TRBD2 | TRBJ2-1
CASSLAGTGEETQYF | TGCGCCAGCAGCTTGGCCGGGACAGGTGAAGAGACCCAGTACTTC | NA | TRBV5-1 | TRBD1 | TRBJ2-5
CASSVEAGQETQYF | TGTGCCAGCAGCGTAGAGGCGGGGCAAGAGACCCAGTACTTC | NA | TRBV9 | NA | TRBJ2-5
CASSQLAGAPKYEQYF | TGCGCCAGCAGCCAATTGGCAGGGGCTCCGAAGTACGAGCAGTACTTC | NA | TRBV4-1 | NA | TRBJ2-7
CASSRQTGTGGTEAFF | TGTGCCAGCAGTAGACAGACCGGGACAGGGGGCACTGAAGCTTTCTTT | NA | TRBV6-6 | TRBD1 | TRBJ1-1
CASSPTGQAGEDGYTF | TGTGCCAGCAGCCCGACCGGACAGGCCGGGGAGGATGGCTACACCTTC | NA | TRBV5-4 | TRBD1 | TRBJ1-2
CASSLAGEGQPQHF | TGTGCCAGCAGCTTGGCAGGGGAGGGACAGCCCCAGCATTTT | few | TRBV5-4 | NA | TRBJ1-5
CASSVAGGIDTQYF | TGTGCCAGCAGCGTAGCAGGGGGCATAGATACGCAGTATTTT | once | TRBV9 | TRBD1 | TRBJ2-3
CASSLGQNYGYTF | TGTGCCAGCAGCTTAGGACAAAATTATGGCTACACCTTC | NA | TRBV7-3 | NA | TRBJ1-2
CASRSKRELDEQYF | TGTGCCAGCAGATCAAAGCGGGAGCTTGACGAGCAGTACTTC | NA | TRBV6-6 | TRBD2 | TRBJ2-7
CASSPLGGLAGQEIYNEQFF | TGTGCCAGCAGTCCTCTGGGGGGACTAGCGGGACAAGAGATTTACAATGAGCAGTTCTTC | once | TRBV2 | TRBD2 | TRBJ2-1
CASSLELIGINEQFF | TGTGCCAGCAGCTTAGAATTGATCGGGATCAATGAGCAGTTCTTC | NA | TRBV7-9 | NA | TRBJ2-1
CASSDDLKTGRETQYF | TGTGCCAGCAGTGACGACCTTAAGACAGGGCGGGAGACCCAGTACTTC | NA | TRBV2 | TRBD1 | TRBJ2-5
CASTSLGENPNQPQHF | TGTGCCAGTACATCTTTGGGAGAGAACCCAAATCAGCCCCAGCATTTT | NA | TRBV19 | NA | TRBJ1-5
CASSLYGGRGTDTQYF | TGCGCCAGCAGCTTGTACGGCGGGAGAGGGACAGATACGCAGTATTTT | NA | TRBV5-1 | TRBD2 | TRBJ2-3
CASSVVGTAGANVLTF | TGTGCCAGCAGCGTAGTTGGTACAGCCGGGGCCAACGTCCTGACTTTC | NA | TRBV9 | NA | TRBJ2-6
CASSLHRVGSEQYF | TGTGCCAGCAGCTTGCACAGGGTTGGCAGCGAGCAGTACTTC | NA | TRBV5-8 | NA | TRBJ2-7
CASSYGTGRATEAFF | TGTGCCAGCAGTTACGGGACAGGTCGAGCCACTGAAGCTTTCTTT | NA | TRBV27 | TRBD1 | TRBJ1-1
CASSLGSEAYEQYF | TGTGCCAGCAGCTTAGGCTCTGAGGCCTACGAGCAGTACTTC | NA | TRBV13 | NA | TRBJ2-7
CASSPGTELWKETQYF | TGTGCCAGCAGCCCCGGGACAGAGCTTTGGAAAGAGACCCAGTACTTC | NA | TRBV5-6 | TRBD1 | TRBJ2-5
CASSLEAGDQGYTF | TGTGCCAGCAGCTTGGAGGCAGGGGATCAAGGCTACACCTTC | NA | TRBV5-5 | NA | TRBJ1-2
CASSLARRSNEKLFF | TGTGCCAGCAGCTTAGCCCGCCGGAGTAATGAAAAACTGTTTTTT | NA | TRBV7-8 | NA | TRBJ1-4